Included here is one T cell receptor beta chain sequence, with context. This entry is derived from a study of T cell responses to AZD1222 COVID-19 vaccine. Sequencing used immunoSEQ multiplex PCR; TCRdb keeps in-frame clones, though not all of them. The sample lists some 150,000 clones, 75% to 90% occurring once. The specimen comprised peripheral blood, sampled on day 0 of MenACWY control vaccination. This TCR was sampled from an adult in good health.

The CDR3 coding sequence is TGTGCCAGCACCGGGACGGTGGATGGGAACTATGGCTACACCTTC. Amino acids: CASTGTVDGNYGYTF. J is TRBJ1-2 and V is TRBV7-8; possible D gene TRBD1, 5 bases. Trimming shortened V by 7 bases and J by 2 bases, and 17 bases separated the two germline ends. The CDR3 extends over 15 amino acids. The V gene's germline CDR1 is SGHVS and CDR2 FQNEAQ.